The T cell receptor beta chain under discussion was sequenced for a study of T cells in Graves' hyperthyroidism and ophthalmopathy. On the basis of clinical symptoms, serum thyroxine and TRAb, thyroid ultrasound and orbital computed tomography, diagnoses were made. Germline assignment: CDR1 SGHRS and CDR2 YFSETQ. The CDR3 runs 16 residues. V was shortened by 4 bases and J by 2 bases, with 19 bases between the two germline ends. This clonotype was recorded many times. RNA transcripts yielded amplified TCR beta CDR3 regions. The HTBI set primed first-round TCR CDR3 RT-PCR. TCRdb re-called the multiplex PCR reads through MiXCR, storing one row per CDR3 protein. The sample yields 400,000 to 500,000 distinct CDR3 sequences, roughly 15% seen once.

The sequenced sample was blood. The chain joins TRBV5-1 to TRBJ2-7; D possibly corresponds to TRBD2 (6 bases). This receptor was obtained from a man between 18 and 35 years old with Graves' ophthalmopathy. The CDR3 coding sequence is TGCGCCAGCAGCCACGACGGGGGTCGGCGTACCTACGAGCAGTACTTC. Its translation is CASSHDGGRRTYEQYF.